This T cell receptor beta chain was found in a study of OX40 agonist ivuxolimab in advanced cancers. Study details: Dose-escalation patients were diagnosed with hepatocellular carcinoma, melanoma, renal cell cancer or head and neck cancer. Findings and limits, study-wide: In the 0.1-3.0 mg/kg groups, partial responders showed among the lowest expansion.

The repertoire was sequenced with immunoSEQ multiplex PCR; TCRdb's copy has only in-frame clones and lacks some. The table lists about 34,000 clones, around 81% of them singletons, with around 1.4% in the top ten. Remarks on this clone: Its antigen is as yet unknown.

Germline CDR1 is SNHLY and CDR2 is FYNNEI. This CDR3 has 14 residues. The V segment lost 6 bases and the J segment 0 bases; nucleotides outside the gene matches: 4. Prior autoimmune disease or systemic immunosuppression barred patients. The V gene is TRBV2, the J gene TRBJ2-7; 8 bases match TRBD1. The specimen was CD4+ or CD8+ T cells sorted from blood, collected in a trial of the OX40 agonist ivuxolimab. This TCR was recovered from an adult with an advanced solid tumor such as melanoma, head and neck, liver or kidney cancer. The CDR3 DNA is TGTGCCAGCAGGCCGGGACAGGTCTCCTACGAGCAGTACTTC. Its translation is CASRPGQVSYEQYF.